One sample yielded the 15 T cell receptor beta chains listed below, sequenced in a study of T-cell reconstitution after alpha-beta-depleted transplantation in children. It was with unique molecular identifiers that the TCRbeta library was prepared. TCRdb analysed the PCR reads with MiXCR anew, one entry per CDR3 protein. This sample has just over 950,000 distinct CDR3 sequences, with about 29% found just once. The specimen comprised PBMCs, mostly from graft donor cells, sampled 360 days after TCRalphabeta/CD19-depleted stem cell transplant. The receptors were sampled from a boy younger than two who had a stem cell transplant for SCID, so the T cells may come from the graft donor.

This clonotype has a handful of counts. The chain links TRBV3-1 to TRBJ2-1; 10 bases are a match to TRBD2. The CDR3 runs to 17 residues. Per the germline V gene, CDR1 is LGHDT and CDR2 is YNNKEL (reference sequence). V shed 0 bases and J 7 bases; nucleotides not matched to a gene: 9. The CDR3 coding sequence is TGTGCCAGCAGCCAAGACCCCCTAGCGGGGGCCCCTAATGAGCAGTTCTTC. It is translated as CASSQDPLAGAPNEQFF.

This clonotype appeared a few times. The DNA is omitted, as the CDR3 cannot be located on it reliably, and the CDR3 follows TCRdb's listing. V usage is TRBV5-1 and J usage is TRBJ2-7; the tabulated D call, TRBD1, remains unverified against the DNA. Germline V gene data show CDR1 as SGHRS and CDR2 as YFSETQ. Inclusive of both ends, the CDR3 amounts to 15 amino acids. The CDR3 sequence is CASSFGPGGPYEQYF.

The chain couples TRBV20-1 to TRBJ2-5, with 9 bases that match TRBD2. Germline V CDR1 and CDR2: DFQATT, SNEGSKA (reference sequence). J gave up 2 bases and V 6 bases, and 7 bases lay outside the gene matches. The CDR3 is 14 residues long. CDR3 sequence reads: CSAWTSAEQETQYF. The CDR3 DNA reads as TGCAGTGCCTGGACTAGCGCGGAACAAGAGACCCAGTACTTC.

This clonotype was picked up a small number of times. The CDR3 sequence is CSARRDRGDSPLHF. The CDR3 region has the DNA TGCAGTGCTAGAAGGGACAGGGGAGATTCACCCCTCCACTTT. This chain connects TRBV20-1 to TRBJ1-6, with TRBD1 matching over 10 bases. The V segment lost 2 bases and the J segment 8 bases; nucleotides outside the gene matches: 3. Germline loops: CDR1 DFQATT, CDR2 SNEGSKA (reference sequence). This CDR3 contains 14 residues.

The rearrangement joins TRBV4-3 to TRBJ2-5, with 8 bases identical to TRBD2. The V and J ends lost 0 bases and 3 bases, in that order; junction bases with no gene match: 12. The CDR3 runs 18 residues. Germline lookup yields CDR1 LGHNA and CDR2 YSLEER. For the CDR3, the DNA is TGCGCCAGCAGCCAAGAGTTTCATAGCGGGGCCCAAGAAGAGACCCAGTACTTC. It codes for CASSQEFHSGAQEETQYF.

The chain uses TRBV30 and TRBJ2-5, with 10 bases lining up with TRBD2. Trimming at V came to 0 bases and at J to 4 bases, leaving 2 bases not matched to a gene. Germline V lookup: CDR1 GTSNPN, CDR2 SVGIG (reference sequence). The CDR3 is 14 amino acids. For the CDR3, the DNA is TGTGCCTGGAGTGTACTAGCGGGGAGAGAGACCCAGTACTTC. Its protein is CAWSVLAGRETQYF.

This clonotype was counted only a few times. The V call is TRBV29-1, the J call TRBJ1-1, with D perhaps TRBD1 (5 bases). With 8 bases removed from V and 4 bases from J, the gap between germline ends came to 17 bases. The CDR3 has 13 residues. CDR1 is SQVTM, CDR2 ANQGSEA, per germline. The CDR3 sequence is CSYSWGGATEAFF. In nucleotides, the CDR3 is TGCAGCTACTCATGGGGTGGGGCCACTGAAGCTTTCTTT.

This chain connects TRBV28 to TRBJ2-7, with TRBD1 matching over 8 bases. The junction had 3 bases not matched to a gene; V was cut back by 7 bases and J by 4 bases. The CDR3 is 12 residues long. From germline, CDR1 is MDHEN and CDR2 SYDVKM. CDR3 nucleotides: TGTGCCAGCACCAGGGGGCTTTACGAGCAGTACTTC. This gives the protein CASTRGLYEQYF.

Comments on this clonotype: Because it lacks the conserved phenylalanine or tryptophan at the end, this CDR3 is likely a read error. The chain recombines TRBV20-1 with TRBJ1-1; D is unclear. Deletions cut 3 bases from V and 1 base from J, with 6 bases between. Per the germline V gene, CDR1 is DFQATT and CDR2 is SNEGSKA (reference sequence). This CDR3 contains 12 residues. The DNA for the CDR3 is TGCAGTGCTAGGTCGCAGAACACTGAAGCTTTCTGT. Its translation: CSARSQNTEAFC.

This chain uses TRBV5-1 with TRBJ2-1; TRBD1 is a possible D gene (7 bases). V lost 4 bases, J lost 5 bases, and 10 bases lay in between. The germline CDR1 and CDR2 sequences are SGHRS and YFSETQ. This CDR3 region has 13 residues. CDR3 sequence reads: CASSGGTDNEQFF. The CDR3 coding sequence is TGCGCCAGCAGCGGGGGGACAGACAATGAGCAGTTCTTC.

Regarding this clonotype: Relative to the germline gene, one junction end is altered; a read error may explain this. This chain uses TRBV10-3 with TRBJ2-1; D gene uncertain. Germline lookup yields CDR1 ENHRY and CDR2 SYGVKD. This CDR3 comprises 15 residues. This chain's CDR3 is CAIRESETPYNGQFF. For the CDR3, the DNA is TGTGCCATCAGAGAGTCGGAAACCCCTTACAATGGGCAGTTCTTC.

The V and J genes are TRBV20-1 and TRBJ2-1; maybe TRBD1 (5 bases). V dropped 5 bases and J dropped 4 bases, with 21 bases sitting between them. Germline V CDR1 and CDR2: DFQATT, SNEGSKA (reference sequence). CDR3 size: 16 residues. This CDR3 reads CSAFPRGSWVYNEQFF. In nucleotides, the CDR3 is TGCAGTGCTTTCCCTAGGGGTAGCTGGGTTTACAATGAGCAGTTCTTC.

This chain connects TRBV6-1 to TRBJ2-1, with no clear D. Germline assignment: CDR1 MNHNS and CDR2 SASEGT. Between the trimmed V and J ends, which lost 8 bases and 4 bases, there was a span of 12 bases. The length of the CDR3 is 13 residues. The CDR3 DNA reads as TGTGCCAGCTCCCAGGCCATATACAATGAGCAGTTCTTC. It specifies CASSQAIYNEQFF.

This rearrangement joins TRBV12-3 or TRBV12-4 to TRBJ2-7, with 10 positions matching TRBD2. V shed 1 base, J shed 4 bases, and the junction held 4 bases outside the gene matches. CDR3 length: 15 amino acids. CDR3 amino acids: CASSLGGLAVYEQYF. The CDR3 nucleotides are TGTGCCAGCAGTTTAGGTGGACTAGCGGTTTACGAGCAGTACTTC.

This clonotype came up a few times. The chain links TRBV2 to TRBJ2-5; maybe TRBD2 (5 bases). The germline gives CDR1 SNHLY, CDR2 FYNNEI. The CDR3 length is 13 residues. V was trimmed by 4 bases and J by 7 bases, leaving 13 bases between them. The CDR3 spells CASSGTRVGTQYF. The CDR3 DNA is TGTGCCAGCAGTGGTACTAGGGTTGGGACCCAGTACTTC.